The 3 T cell receptor beta chains in this list originate from one sample, sequenced in a study of blood T cell repertoires in COVID-19. Here immunoSEQ multiplex PCR was the method, and the copy in TCRdb shows in-frame clones only, minus some. The sample lists fewer than 350,000 clones, 81% occurring once. Sequencing was performed on peripheral blood. The origin of the receptors is a woman aged 55-70 years with active or convalescent COVID-19.

The chain employs TRBV7-2 and TRBJ2-5, with TRBD2 identical over 7 bases. Germline loops: CDR1 SGHTA, CDR2 FQGNSA. The V segment lost 4 bases and the J segment 5 bases; nucleotides outside the gene matches: 7. This CDR3 has 14 amino acids. Written as DNA, the CDR3 is TGTGCCAGCAGCTCACCGGGACTAATGGAGACCCAGTACTTC. It specifies CASSSPGLMETQYF.

The sample holds a few counts of this clone. This chain connects TRBV12-3 or TRBV12-4 to TRBJ1-5; D gene uncertain. The CDR3 covers 13 residues. The V end was cut by 4 bases, the J end by 9 bases, with 13 bases between. CDR3 in DNA: TGTGCCAGCAGTTCCGGACTCTCACGGCCCCAGCATTTT. This sequence encodes CASSSGLSRPQHF.

V gene TRBV2 combines with J gene TRBJ1-2, with a weak D call TRBD1 (6 bases). The V end was cut by 1 base, the J end by 7 bases, with 16 bases between. The germline V gene has CDR1 SNHLY and CDR2 FYNNEI. The CDR3 covers 15 residues. The CDR3 reads CASSEEGQGWGGYTF. The CDR3 region has the DNA TGTGCCAGCAGTGAAGAGGGTCAGGGGTGGGGTGGCTACACCTTC.